Shown below are 10 T cell receptor beta chains from a single sample sequenced in a study of control samples from healthy donors and cancer patients. Assay: immunoSEQ multiplex PCR; the TCRdb copy retains only in-frame clones and omits some. This table holds roughly 220,000 clones, 85% to 95% found once. The sequenced sample was blood. The source is a man aged 50 to 60 in good health.

V and J are TRBV7-2 and TRBJ1-1, with D unresolved. The CDR3 loop spans 15 amino acids. The germline CDR1 and CDR2 sequences are SGHTA and FQGNSA. The germline V and J ends were trimmed by 3 bases and 3 bases, with 14 bases remaining between them. For the CDR3, the DNA is TGTGCCAGCAGCTTTCACCGGGCCCGCGACACTGAAGCTTTCTTT. This codes for CASSFHRARDTEAFF.

The rearrangement joins TRBV28 to TRBJ2-2, with TRBD2 identical over 8 bases. The V gene end was trimmed by 5 bases and the J gene end by 1 base; junction bases not matched to a gene: 6. From germline, CDR1 is MDHEN and CDR2 SYDVKM. The CDR3 consists of 16 residues. CDR3 residues: CASSLSRGVNTGELFF. The CDR3 DNA sequence: TGTGCCAGCAGTCTATCGCGGGGGGTGAACACCGGGGAGCTGTTTTTT.

The gene calls are TRBV5-6 and TRBJ2-1; 11 bases agree with TRBD1. Trimming cost V 6 bases and J 8 bases; bases outside gene matches: 7. The germline V gene has CDR1 SGHDT and CDR2 YYEEEE. The CDR3 totals 14 residues. DNA for the CDR3: TGTGCCAGCAATTTGGACAGGGGGCGCGATGAGCAGTTCTTC. Translated, it gives CASNLDRGRDEQFF.

The rearrangement links TRBV27 to TRBJ2-5; 9 bases line up with TRBD2. Germline V gene sequence: CDR1 MNHEY, CDR2 SMNVEV (reference sequence). The CDR3 runs 13 residues. Trimming took 5 bases from V and 5 from J; bases not matched to a gene: 3. The CDR3 here is CASSLSGGETQYF. The CDR3 DNA reads TGTGCCAGCAGTCTTAGCGGGGGTGAGACCCAGTACTTC.

This chain joins TRBV6-5 and TRBJ2-5, with D possibly being TRBD2 (7 bases). Trimming cost V 7 bases and J 5 bases, with 17 bases left between them. CDR1 and CDR2 (germline): MNHEY, SVGAGI. The CDR3 consists of 14 residues. For the CDR3, the DNA is TGTGCCAGCACCGCAGGGGTCGGGAGGGAGACCCAGTACTTC. Translation gives CASTAGVGRETQYF.

A single count supports this clone. The chain uses TRBV7-9 and TRBJ1-4, with 7 bases fitting TRBD1. With 4 bases clipped from V and 3 bases from J, the junction kept 2 bases outside the gene matches. The CDR3 totals 14 residues. Germline assignment: CDR1 SEHNR and CDR2 FQNEAQ (reference sequence). CDR3 residues: CASSSGQPNEKLFF. CDR3 sequence (DNA): TGTGCCAGCAGCTCGGGACAGCCTAATGAAAAACTGTTTTTT.

V is TRBV9 and J is TRBJ1-6; 8 bases align to TRBD1. Per the germline V gene, CDR1 is SGDLS and CDR2 is YYNGEE. The V and J ends lost 3 bases and 7 bases, in that order; junction bases with no gene match: 0. The CDR3 has 13 amino acids. The CDR3 region is CASSGDRNSPLHF. DNA of the CDR3: TGTGCCAGCAGCGGGGACAGGAATTCACCCCTCCACTTT. The variable domain in full, completed from reference TRBV9 and TRBJ1-6, reads DSGVTQTPKHLITATGQRVTLRCSPRSGDLSVYWYQQSLDQGLQFLIQYYNGEERAKGNILERFSAQQFPDLHSELNLSSLELGDSALYFCASSGDRNSPLHFGNGTRLTVT.

The chain uses TRBV3-1 (or the pseudogene TRBV3-2) and TRBJ2-5, with D uncertain. V was cut by 4 bases and J by 5 bases, with 14 bases left in between. Germline V gene lookup returns CDR1 LGHDT and CDR2 YNNKEL (reference sequence). The CDR3 is 14 residues long. The CDR3 bases are TGTGCCAGCAGCCGCACGTTGACTCAGGAGACCCAGTACTTC. Protein: CASSRTLTQETQYF.

The CDR3 DNA sequence: TGTGCCAGCAGTCGGATCGACAGGGACACTGAAGCTTTCTTT. Protein product: CASSRIDRDTEAFF. The rearrangement joins TRBV27 to TRBJ1-1; TRBD1 aligns across 7 bases. The CDR3 is 14 residues long. Unmatched junction bases numbered 6, after V lost 5 bases and J lost 3 bases. Germline values: CDR1 MNHEY, CDR2 SMNVEV (reference sequence).

CDR3 DNA: TGTGCTAGTGGTTTGGTACAGGGTTTAGTCGGGGAGCTGTTTTTT. Amino acid sequence: CASGLVQGLVGELFF. V and J are TRBV12-5 and TRBJ2-2; maybe TRBD1 (6 bases). Trimming left V 0 bases short and J 7 bases short, with 12 bases between. The CDR3 is 15 residues long. Per germline, CDR1 LGHNT and CDR2 FRNRAP.